This T cell receptor beta chain emerged from a study of cytomegalovirus exposure and HLA in healthy donors. Assay: immunoSEQ multiplex PCR; the TCRdb copy retains only in-frame clones and omits some. The sample includes 150,000 to 200,000 clones, 86% seen only once; the top ten take roughly 1.6%. From the roughly 120-subject validation cohort, which was separate from the approximately 670-subject first cohort, the donors were drawn. The V gene's germline CDR1 is SGHTA and CDR2 FQGNSA. The CDR3 sequence is 16 residues long. V dropped 2 bases and J dropped 4 bases, with 18 bases sitting between them. Material for sequencing was PBMCs. V gene TRBV7-2 combines with J gene TRBJ2-7; D is possibly TRBD2 (6 bases). The receptor's source is a woman younger than 35 in good health and CMV-seronegative. The chain's CDR3 is CASSLLGAREQYEQYF. CDR3 DNA sequence: TGTGCCAGCAGCTTACTGGGTGCGCGGGAACAGTACGAGCAGTACTTC.